The 26 T cell receptor beta chains in this list originate from one sample, sequenced in a study of beta chain features in type 1 diabetes. Study-wide points: Type 1 diabetes patients had moderately but significantly shorter TCRB CDR3s in all four CD4+ subsets.

Of the isolated RNA, all was reverse transcribed, and so the sequenced material was expressed TCRB transcripts. The method was immunoSEQ multiplex PCR; TCRdb's version includes in-frame clones alone and lacks a portion of them. This table holds under 350,000 clones, approximately 14% found once. No antigen is known for these receptors. Sequenced input: naive CD4+ T cells from blood. The receptors derive from a man aged 30 to 39 with type 1 diabetes.

This clone turned up a few times. This chain connects TRBV13 to TRBJ2-5, with 8 bases matching TRBD1. CDR1 and CDR2 (germline): PRHDT, FYEKMQ (reference sequence). This CDR3 has 14 amino acids. After removal of 4 bases from V and 5 bases from J, the junction contained 6 bases not matched to a gene. This chain's CDR3 is CASSSTGATETQYF. The CDR3 DNA is TGTGCCAGCAGCTCGACAGGGGCGACGGAGACCCAGTACTTC.

The chain recombines TRBV7-9 with TRBJ1-2; 9 bases align to TRBD1. Germline CDR1 SEHNR, CDR2 FQNEAQ (reference sequence). This CDR3 is built from 13 residues. The trim removed 3 bases at V and 8 bases at J, leaving 4 bases unmatched. The CDR3 DNA reads TGTGCCAGCAGCTTTCGGACAGGGGAAGGCTACACCTTC. Translation gives CASSFRTGEGYTF.

This chain connects TRBV6-4 to TRBJ1-2, with D hard to call. The ends were cut back, 3 bases at V and 7 bases at J, with 15 bases in the middle. The CDR3 loop spans 14 amino acids. Germline V gene lookup returns CDR1 MRHNA and CDR2 SNTAGT. CDR3 amino acids: CASSDERAGSGYTF. CDR3 in DNA: TGTGCCAGCAGTGATGAGAGGGCCGGGAGTGGCTACACCTTC.

The chain couples TRBV11-2 to TRBJ2-1; D is unresolved. The CDR3 loop spans 12 amino acids. CDR1 is SGHAT, CDR2 FQNNGV, per germline. V was trimmed by 7 bases and J by 7 bases, leaving 11 bases between them. The CDR3 region has the DNA TGTGCCAGCAATCGAGTAAAGAATGAGCAGTTCTTC. It specifies CASNRVKNEQFF.

This clone has a handful of counts. The V call is TRBV9, the J call TRBJ2-1; TRBD2 matches at 8 bases. Losses at the gene ends were 4 bases for V and 3 bases for J; bases not matched to a gene: 6. The CDR3 contains 15 residues. Per germline, CDR1 SGDLS and CDR2 YYNGEE. The CDR3, as DNA: TGTGCCAGCAGCTCTCGACTAGCGAACTACAATGAGCAGTTCTTC. Residues: CASSSRLANYNEQFF.

This clone showed up just a few times. The rearrangement uses TRBV28 and TRBJ2-1, with D possibly being TRBD2 (6 bases). V was trimmed by 5 bases and J by 7 bases, leaving 9 bases between them. Germline V gives CDR1 MDHEN, CDR2 SYDVKM. The CDR3 runs 12 residues. This CDR3 reads CASSRLVNEQFF. In nucleotides, the CDR3 is TGTGCCAGCAGTCGACTAGTAAATGAGCAGTTCTTC.

This chain connects TRBV6-6 to TRBJ2-1; 12 bases agree with TRBD2. CDR1 MNHNY and CDR2 SVGAGI come from the germline V gene (reference sequence). V gave up 4 bases and J gave up 7 bases; unmatched junction bases: 2. This CDR3 region has 14 residues. The CDR3 protein is CASSSSGRANEQFF. As DNA, the CDR3 is TGTGCCAGCAGTTCTAGCGGGAGGGCGAATGAGCAGTTCTTC.

This clone showed up just a few times. The rearrangement uses TRBV28 and TRBJ2-3; TRBD1 might be the D (5 bases). In germline, CDR1 is MDHEN, CDR2 SYDVKM. The V end lost 10 bases, the J end lost 4 bases, and 15 bases lay between the germline ends. This CDR3 region has 13 residues. Here the CDR3 reads CAISLLGADTQYF. The CDR3 DNA follows: TGTGCCATCTCTCTTCTAGGGGCAGATACGCAGTATTTT.

J is TRBJ2-7 and V is TRBV9; D gene uncertain. This CDR3 is built from 15 residues. Germline V gene data show CDR1 as SGDLS and CDR2 as YYNGEE. V was shortened by 7 bases and J by 6 bases, with 23 bases between the two germline ends. CDR3 nucleotides: TGTGCCAGCCTCCAGACGGGTGCCCTGAAGGCCGAGCAGTACTTC. This codes for CASLQTGALKAEQYF.

This chain joins TRBV7-2 and TRBJ2-1; no clear D gene. With 3 bases removed from V and 8 bases from J, the gap between germline ends came to 11 bases. The CDR3 sequence is 13 residues long. CDR1 is SGHTA, CDR2 FQGNSA, per germline. This CDR3 is CASSFGPGDEQFF. CDR3 DNA sequence: TGTGCCAGCAGCTTTGGGCCCGGCGATGAGCAGTTCTTC.

This clone was seen a few times. The chain links TRBV7-9 to TRBJ2-7, with TRBD1 as a possible D gene (7 bases). CDR3 length equals 16 residues. Germline-derived CDR1 and CDR2 are SEHNR and FQNEAQ (reference sequence). The V gene lost 2 bases and the J gene lost 0 bases, with 14 bases spanning the gap. Written as DNA, the CDR3 is TGTGCCAGCAGCTTAATGTCAGGGGGGCACTCCTACGAGCAGTACTTC. It is translated as CASSLMSGGHSYEQYF.

This clone showed up just a few times. The rearrangement uses TRBV7-2 and TRBJ2-7; 7 bases line up with TRBD2. Per germline, CDR1 SGHTA and CDR2 FQGNSA. After removal of 8 bases from V and 4 bases from J, the junction contained 11 bases not matched to a gene. This CDR3 has 14 residues. The CDR3 DNA reads TGTGCCAGCTCATGGGGGACTACGGGTTACGAGCAGTACTTC. The encoded protein is CASSWGTTGYEQYF.

There are a few counts of this clone. V is TRBV4-3 and J is TRBJ2-3; D gene ambiguous. The germline V and J ends were trimmed by 2 bases and 5 bases, with 11 bases remaining between them. The CDR3 is 14 residues long. CDR1 and CDR2 (germline): LGHNA, YSLEER. CDR3 residues: CASSQSHPGDTQYF. CDR3 DNA sequence: TGCGCCAGCAGCCAAAGTCACCCCGGAGATACGCAGTATTTT.

This clone was found a few times. The chain uses TRBV28 and TRBJ2-4, with a weak D call TRBD1 (7 bases). V was trimmed by 7 bases and J by 10 bases, leaving 14 bases between them. The CDR3 totals 12 residues. Germline V gene data show CDR1 as MDHEN and CDR2 as SYDVKM. The CDR3: CASKAPGGIQYF. DNA of the CDR3: TGTGCCAGCAAGGCCCCAGGGGGGATTCAGTACTTC. The full variable domain, in which reference TRBV28 and TRBJ2-4 provide the parts outside the CDR3, is DVKVTQSSRYLVKRTGEKVFLECVQDMDHENMFWYRQDPGLGLRLIYFSYDVKMKEKGDIPEGYSVSREKKERFSLILESASTNQTSMYLCASKAPGGIQYFGAGTRLSVL.

The V gene is TRBV7-9, the J gene TRBJ1-1, with 7 bases aligning to TRBD1. The CDR3 totals 12 residues. Germline lookup yields CDR1 SEHNR and CDR2 FQNEAQ (reference sequence). The junction had 1 base not matched to a gene; V was cut back by 1 base and J by 8 bases. The CDR3 nucleotides are TGTGCCAGCAGCTTAGGGACAGGAGAAGCTTTCTTT. Translated: CASSLGTGEAFF.

This sequence joins TRBV5-1 and TRBJ2-7, with D perhaps TRBD1 (5 bases). The CDR3 spans 17 residues. CDR1 is SGHRS and CDR2 is YFSETQ in the germline V gene. Trimming stripped 4 bases from V and 2 bases from J, with 22 bases between. This chain's CDR3 is CASSPRPDTTTPYEQYF. The CDR3 DNA reads TGCGCCAGCAGCCCAAGACCGGACACCACCACCCCCTACGAGCAGTACTTC. The entire variable domain, with the rest obtained from reference TRBV5-1 and TRBJ2-7, is as follows: KAGVTQTPRYLIKTRGQQVTLSCSPISGHRSVSWYQQTPGQGLQFLFEYFSETQRNKGNFPGRFSGRQFSNSRSEMNVSTLELGDSALYLCASSPRPDTTTPYEQYFGPGTRLTVT.

The table lists this clone with a few counts. V and J are TRBV4-3 and TRBJ2-3, with 7 nucleotides matching TRBD2. The trim removed 0 bases at V and 0 bases at J, leaving 9 bases unmatched. This CDR3 comprises 18 residues. Germline V gene sequence: CDR1 LGHNA, CDR2 YSLEER. CDR3 nucleotide sequence: TGCGCCAGCAGCCAAGAAGGGGACTACTTCTTCAGCACAGATACGCAGTATTTT. It encodes CASSQEGDYFFSTDTQYF.

The chain recombines TRBV5-1 with TRBJ2-3; 7 nucleotides align to TRBD2. Trimming took 6 bases from V and 0 from J; bases not matched to a gene: 4. This CDR3 is built from 14 residues. Germline assignment: CDR1 SGHRS and CDR2 YFSETQ. The CDR3 DNA follows: TGCGCCAGCACACTAGCGTCAAGCACAGATACGCAGTATTTT. Its translation is CASTLASSTDTQYF.

The rearrangement uses TRBV7-3 and TRBJ2-3; TRBD2 is a possible D gene (5 bases). V lost 4 bases, J lost 10 bases, and 15 bases lay in between. Germline V gene lookup returns CDR1 SGHTA and CDR2 FQGTGA. This CDR3 spans 13 amino acids. The CDR3 DNA follows: TGTGCCAGCAGCTCAGGACTGATTTCGGCGCAGTATTTT. Its protein product is CASSSGLISAQYF. The full variable domain, with the rest looked up from reference TRBV7-3 and TRBJ2-3, is GAGVSQTPSNKVTEKGKYVELRCDPISGHTALYWYRQSLGQGPEFLIYFQGTGAADDSGLPNDRFFAVRPEGSVSTLKIQRTERGDSAVYLCASSSGLISAQYFGPGTRLTVL.

The V call is TRBV7-9, the J call TRBJ2-7, with D hard to call. The germline V gene encodes CDR1 SEHNR and CDR2 FQNEAQ (reference sequence). V was pared by 0 bases and J by 2 bases, with 8 bases between. CDR3 length: 14 residues. CDR3 DNA: TGTGCCAGCAGCTTAGCGGTCGGTACCTACGAGCAGTACTTC. Translated: CASSLAVGTYEQYF.

This clone was counted between two and nine times. The chain is built from TRBV5-1 and TRBJ2-2, with D maybe TRBD2 (5 bases). V shed 4 bases and J shed 6 bases, with 16 bases lying between them. The germline V gene has CDR1 SGHRS and CDR2 YFSETQ. The CDR3 covers 15 residues. The CDR3 loop reads CASSPLGDSAGELFF. CDR3 DNA sequence: TGCGCCAGCAGCCCGCTGGGAGACTCGGCCGGGGAGCTGTTTTTT.

The table lists this clone with a few counts. The rearrangement uses TRBV5-1 and TRBJ2-7; 8 bases agree with TRBD1. Looked up from germline, CDR1 is SGHRS and CDR2 is YFSETQ. The CDR3 totals 16 residues. V shed 1 base and J 6 bases; nucleotides not matched to a gene: 12. The CDR3 bases are TGCGCCAGCAGCTTGCGGTCGACAGGGGCCCTCAGCGAGCAGTACTTC. Residues: CASSLRSTGALSEQYF.

The V call is TRBV29-1, the J call TRBJ1-2, with 7 nucleotides matching TRBD1. From germline, CDR1 is SQVTM and CDR2 ANQGSEA. The ends lost 3 bases at V and 0 bases at J; junction bases unmatched: 13. CDR3 size: 17 residues. CDR3 amino acids: CSVEVRGQDQTNYGYTF. The CDR3 DNA is TGCAGCGTTGAGGTCCGCGGACAGGACCAAACTAACTATGGCTACACCTTC.

The rearrangement uses TRBV5-4 and TRBJ1-2; TRBD1 matches at 7 bases. The CDR3 is made up of 15 amino acids. Per germline, CDR1 SGHNT and CDR2 YYREEE (reference sequence). The V and J ends lost 1 base and 8 bases, in that order; junction bases with no gene match: 11. The CDR3 DNA follows: TGTGCCAGCAGCTTGACAGGGGATCGCGGTGGAGGCTACACCTTC. This gives the protein CASSLTGDRGGGYTF.

The chain joins TRBV7-3 to TRBJ1-1; D is ambiguous. Germline V lookup: CDR1 SGHTA, CDR2 FQGTGA. V lost 3 bases and J 1 base, leaving 6 bases between the germline ends. The CDR3 has 13 residues. The CDR3 DNA reads as TGTGCCAGCAGCTTCGAGGGGAACACTGAAGCTTTCTTT. Translation gives CASSFEGNTEAFF.

This chain joins TRBV7-6 and TRBJ1-1; D uncertain. With 5 bases removed from V and 0 bases from J, the gap between germline ends came to 13 bases. CDR3 size: 15 residues. The germline gives CDR1 SGHVS, CDR2 FNYEAQ. The chain's CDR3 is CASSQMVSVNTEAFF. DNA of the CDR3: TGTGCCAGCAGCCAAATGGTATCGGTGAACACTGAAGCTTTCTTT.